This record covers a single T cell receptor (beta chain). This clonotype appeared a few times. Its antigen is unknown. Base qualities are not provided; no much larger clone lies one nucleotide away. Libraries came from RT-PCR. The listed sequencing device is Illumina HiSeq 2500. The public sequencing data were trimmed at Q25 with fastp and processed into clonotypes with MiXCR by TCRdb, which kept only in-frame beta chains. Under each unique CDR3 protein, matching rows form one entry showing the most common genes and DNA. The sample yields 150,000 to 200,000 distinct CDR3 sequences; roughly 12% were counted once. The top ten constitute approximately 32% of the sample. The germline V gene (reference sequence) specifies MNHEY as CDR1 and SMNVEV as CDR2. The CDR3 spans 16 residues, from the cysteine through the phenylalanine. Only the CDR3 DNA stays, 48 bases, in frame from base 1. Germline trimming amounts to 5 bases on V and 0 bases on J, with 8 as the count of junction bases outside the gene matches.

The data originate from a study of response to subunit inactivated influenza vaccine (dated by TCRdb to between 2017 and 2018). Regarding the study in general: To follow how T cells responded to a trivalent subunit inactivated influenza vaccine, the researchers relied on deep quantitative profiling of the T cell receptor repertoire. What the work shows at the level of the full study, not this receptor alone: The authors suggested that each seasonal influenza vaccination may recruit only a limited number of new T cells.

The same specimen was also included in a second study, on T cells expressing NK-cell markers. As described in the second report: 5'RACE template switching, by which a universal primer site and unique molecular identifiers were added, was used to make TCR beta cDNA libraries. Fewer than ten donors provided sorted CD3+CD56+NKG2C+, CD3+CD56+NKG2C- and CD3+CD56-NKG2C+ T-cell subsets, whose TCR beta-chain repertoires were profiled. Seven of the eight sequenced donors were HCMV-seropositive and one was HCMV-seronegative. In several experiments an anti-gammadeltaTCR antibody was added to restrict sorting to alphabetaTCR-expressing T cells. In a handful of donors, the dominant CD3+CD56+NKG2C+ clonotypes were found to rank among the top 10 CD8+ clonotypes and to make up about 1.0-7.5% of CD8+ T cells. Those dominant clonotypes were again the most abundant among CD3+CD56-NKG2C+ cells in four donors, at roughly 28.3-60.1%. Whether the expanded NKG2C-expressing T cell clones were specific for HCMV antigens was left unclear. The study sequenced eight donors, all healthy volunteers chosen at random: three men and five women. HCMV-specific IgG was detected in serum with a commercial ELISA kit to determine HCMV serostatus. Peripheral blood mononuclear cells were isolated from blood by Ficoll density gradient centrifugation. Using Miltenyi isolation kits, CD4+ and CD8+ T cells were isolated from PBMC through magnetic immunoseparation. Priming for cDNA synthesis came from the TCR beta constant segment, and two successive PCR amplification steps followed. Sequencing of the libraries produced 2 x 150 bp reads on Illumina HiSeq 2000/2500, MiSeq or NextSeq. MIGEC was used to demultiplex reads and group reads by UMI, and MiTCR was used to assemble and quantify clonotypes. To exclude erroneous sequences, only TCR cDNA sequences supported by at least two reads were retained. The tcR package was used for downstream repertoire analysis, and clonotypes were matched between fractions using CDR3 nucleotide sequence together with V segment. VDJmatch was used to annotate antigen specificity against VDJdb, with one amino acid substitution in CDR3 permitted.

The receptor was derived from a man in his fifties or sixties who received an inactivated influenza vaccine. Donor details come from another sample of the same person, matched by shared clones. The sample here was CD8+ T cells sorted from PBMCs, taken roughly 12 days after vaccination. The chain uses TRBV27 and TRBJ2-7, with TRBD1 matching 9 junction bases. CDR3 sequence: CASSPTYRGPSYEQYF. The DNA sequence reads TGTGCCAGCAGTCCGACGTACAGGGGGCCCTCCTACGAGCAGTACTTC.